This TCR beta chain was recorded in a study of OX40 agonist ivuxolimab in advanced cancers. Overall study context: Participants averaged about 60 years of age (range roughly 20 to 90) and were roughly 80% male. The study, taken as a whole, reports: Expansion of clones was among the lowest in partial responders at 0.1-3.0 mg/kg.

Concerning this clone itself: Its antigen is unknown. Its ends do not fully match the called genes, so a read error is possible.

The V gene's germline CDR1 is SNHLY and CDR2 FYNNEI. The CDR3 has 13 residues. Produced via immunoSEQ multiplex PCR; TCRdb's table is partial and in-frame only. The sample shows 65,000 to 80,000 clones, around 86% of them seen only once. No patient had autoimmune disease or received systemic immunosuppression. The timepoints at which blood was sampled were baseline, cycle 4 day 1, and cycle 7 day 1. The sample consisted of CD4+ or CD8+ T cells sorted from blood, taken in a trial of the OX40 agonist ivuxolimab. The chain uses TRBV2 and TRBJ1-2, with TRBD1 matching 7 bases. This receptor was identified in an adult with an advanced solid tumor such as melanoma, head and neck, liver or kidney cancer. In nucleotides, the CDR3 is TGTGCCAGCAGCGAAGACAGGGAACGTGGCTACACCTTC. Translated, it gives CASSEDRERGYTF.